This T cell receptor beta chain was recovered during a study of cytomegalovirus exposure and HLA in healthy donors. With 3 bases removed from V and 5 bases from J, the gap between germline ends came to 7 bases. CDR1 is SGHAT and CDR2 is FQNNGV in the germline V gene. This CDR3 spans 12 amino acids. This PCR relied on a set of 60 Vbeta primers and 13 Jbeta primers. The data were produced by immunoSEQ multiplex PCR, yet TCRdb's version contains in-frame clones alone and is incomplete. The table lists 150,000 or so clones, around 80% of them singletons. The sequenced material came from PBMCs. The receptor was derived from a woman aged 45-59 years in good health and CMV-seropositive. The chain employs TRBV11-2 and TRBJ1-1; D gene unclear. This CDR3 reads CASSFRRTEAFF. The CDR3, as DNA: TGTGCCAGCAGCTTCCGGAGGACTGAAGCTTTCTTT.